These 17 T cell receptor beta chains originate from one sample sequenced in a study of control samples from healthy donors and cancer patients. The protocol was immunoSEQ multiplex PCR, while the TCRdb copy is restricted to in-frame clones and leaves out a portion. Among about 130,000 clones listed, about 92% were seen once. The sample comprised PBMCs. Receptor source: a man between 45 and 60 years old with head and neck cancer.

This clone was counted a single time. CDR3 DNA sequence: TGCGCCAGCAGCTTGCAGGGGTCATTAGGTGAGCAGTTCTTC. Its translation is CASSLQGSLGEQFF. The rearrangement links TRBV5-1 to TRBJ2-1, with D possibly matching TRBD1 (6 bases). This CDR3 region has 14 residues. Germline-derived CDR1 and CDR2 are SGHRS and YFSETQ. V was trimmed by 1 base and J by 9 bases, leaving 14 bases between them. The full variable domain, rest sourced from reference TRBV5-1 and TRBJ2-1, is KAGVTQTPRYLIKTRGQQVTLSCSPISGHRSVSWYQQTPGQGLQFLFEYFSETQRNKGNFPGRFSGRQFSNSRSEMNVSTLELGDSALYLCASSLQGSLGEQFFGPGTRLTVL.

The CDR3 bases are TGTGCCAGCAGTTTTAGTACAGGGAGTATGAACACTGAAGCTTTCTTT. This translates into CASSFSTGSMNTEAFF. This chain connects TRBV27 to TRBJ1-1, with a possible D match to TRBD1 (6 bases). CDR1 and CDR2 (germline): MNHEY, SMNVEV (reference sequence). The CDR3 totals 16 residues. Trimming left V 3 bases short and J 0 bases short, with 14 bases between.

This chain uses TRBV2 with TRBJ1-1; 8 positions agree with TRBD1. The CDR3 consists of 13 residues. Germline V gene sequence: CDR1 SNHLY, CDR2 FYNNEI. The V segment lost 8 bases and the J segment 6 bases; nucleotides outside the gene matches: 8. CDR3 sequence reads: CASCQDRDAEAFF. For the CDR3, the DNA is TGTGCCAGCTGCCAGGACAGGGACGCTGAAGCTTTCTTT.

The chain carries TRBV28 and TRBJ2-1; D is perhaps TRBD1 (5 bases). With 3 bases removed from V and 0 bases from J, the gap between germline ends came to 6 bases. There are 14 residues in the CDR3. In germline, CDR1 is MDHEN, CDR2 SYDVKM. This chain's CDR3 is CASSFDSSYNEQFF. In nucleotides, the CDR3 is TGTGCCAGCAGTTTCGACAGCTCCTACAATGAGCAGTTCTTC.

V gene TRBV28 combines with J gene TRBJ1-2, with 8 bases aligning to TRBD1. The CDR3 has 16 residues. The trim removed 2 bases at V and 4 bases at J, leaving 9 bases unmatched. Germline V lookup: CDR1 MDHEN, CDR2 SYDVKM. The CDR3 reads CASSLLGQGGFYGYTF. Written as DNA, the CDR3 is TGTGCCAGCAGTTTACTCGGACAGGGTGGCTTCTATGGCTACACCTTC.

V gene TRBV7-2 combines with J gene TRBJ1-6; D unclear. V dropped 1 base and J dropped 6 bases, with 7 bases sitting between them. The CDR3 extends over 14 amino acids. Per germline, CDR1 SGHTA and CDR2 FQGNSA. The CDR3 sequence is CASSLGAGNSPLHF. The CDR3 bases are TGTGCCAGCAGCTTAGGGGCGGGTAATTCACCCCTCCACTTT. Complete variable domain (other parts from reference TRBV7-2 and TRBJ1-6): GAGVSQSPSNKVTEKGKDVELRCDPISGHTALYWYRQSLGQGLEFLIYFQGNSAPDKSGLPSDRFSAERTGGSVSTLTIQRTQQEDSAVYLCASSLGAGNSPLHFGNGTRLTVT.

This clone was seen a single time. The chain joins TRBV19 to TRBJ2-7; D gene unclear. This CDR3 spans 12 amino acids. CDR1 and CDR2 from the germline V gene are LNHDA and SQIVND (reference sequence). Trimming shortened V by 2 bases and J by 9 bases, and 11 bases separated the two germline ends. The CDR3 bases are TGTGCCAGTAGTATACGTTCCGGGCTGCAGTACTTC. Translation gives CASSIRSGLQYF.

The CDR3 is CASAGPGASTEAFF. In DNA, the CDR3 is TGTGCTAGTGCCGGTCCGGGGGCGAGCACTGAAGCTTTCTTT. The genes are TRBV12-5 and TRBJ1-1; D perhaps matches TRBD1 (6 bases). The CDR3 runs 14 residues. Germline CDR1 reads LGHNT; CDR2 reads FRNRAP. Trimming shortened V by 7 bases and J by 4 bases, and 16 bases separated the two germline ends.

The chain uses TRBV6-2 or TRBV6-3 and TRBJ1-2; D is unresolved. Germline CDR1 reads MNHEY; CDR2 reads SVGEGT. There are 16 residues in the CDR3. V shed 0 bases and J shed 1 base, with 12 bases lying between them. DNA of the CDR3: TGTGCCAGCAGTTACTCCGCGGATCGCCTTAACTATGGCTACACCTTC. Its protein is CASSYSADRLNYGYTF.

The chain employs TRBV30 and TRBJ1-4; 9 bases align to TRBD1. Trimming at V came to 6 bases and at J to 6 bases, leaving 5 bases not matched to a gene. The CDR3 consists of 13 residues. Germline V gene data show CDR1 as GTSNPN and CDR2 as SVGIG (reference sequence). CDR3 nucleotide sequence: TGTGCCTGCGCCGGGACAGGGCATGAAAAACTGTTTTTT. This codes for CACAGTGHEKLFF.

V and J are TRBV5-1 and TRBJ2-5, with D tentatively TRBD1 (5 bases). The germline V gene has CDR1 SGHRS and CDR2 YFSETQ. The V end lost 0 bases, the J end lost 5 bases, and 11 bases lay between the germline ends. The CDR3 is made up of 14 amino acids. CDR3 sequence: CASSLEGFGETQYF. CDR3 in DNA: TGCGCCAGCAGCTTGGAGGGGTTCGGCGAGACCCAGTACTTC.

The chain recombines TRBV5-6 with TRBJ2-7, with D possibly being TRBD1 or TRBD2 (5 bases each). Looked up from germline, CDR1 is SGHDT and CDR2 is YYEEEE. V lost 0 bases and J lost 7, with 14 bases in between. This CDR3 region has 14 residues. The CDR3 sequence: CASSLGGKGQEQYF. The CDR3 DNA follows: TGTGCCAGCAGCTTGGGGGGGAAGGGGCAGGAGCAGTACTTC.

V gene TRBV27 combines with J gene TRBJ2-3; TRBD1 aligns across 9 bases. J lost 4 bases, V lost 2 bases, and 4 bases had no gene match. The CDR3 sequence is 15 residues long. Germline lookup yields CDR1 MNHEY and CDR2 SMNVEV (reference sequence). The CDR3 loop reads CASSLNRGRADTQYF. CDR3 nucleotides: TGTGCCAGCAGTTTAAACAGGGGGCGTGCAGATACGCAGTATTTT.

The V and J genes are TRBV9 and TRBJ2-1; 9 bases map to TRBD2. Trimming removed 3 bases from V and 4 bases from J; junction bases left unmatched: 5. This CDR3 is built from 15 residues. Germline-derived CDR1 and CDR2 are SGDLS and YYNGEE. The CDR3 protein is CASSETSGRYNEQFF. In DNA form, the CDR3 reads TGTGCCAGCAGCGAGACTAGCGGCCGTTACAATGAGCAGTTCTTC. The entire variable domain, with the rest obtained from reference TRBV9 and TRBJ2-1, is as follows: DSGVTQTPKHLITATGQRVTLRCSPRSGDLSVYWYQQSLDQGLQFLIQYYNGEERAKGNILERFSAQQFPDLHSELNLSSLELGDSALYFCASSETSGRYNEQFFGPGTRLTVL.

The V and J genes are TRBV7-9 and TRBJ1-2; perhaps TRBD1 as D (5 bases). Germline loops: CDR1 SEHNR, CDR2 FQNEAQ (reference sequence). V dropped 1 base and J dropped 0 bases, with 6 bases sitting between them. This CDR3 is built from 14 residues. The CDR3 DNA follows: TGTGCCAGCAGCTTAGTACAGGCTAACTATGGCTACACCTTC. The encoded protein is CASSLVQANYGYTF. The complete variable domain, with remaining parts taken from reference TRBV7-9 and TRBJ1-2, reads DTGVSQNPRHKITKRGQNVTFRCDPISEHNRLYWYRQTLGQGPEFLTYFQNEAQLEKSRLLSDRFSAERPKGSFSTLEIQRTEQGDSAMYLCASSLVQANYGYTFGSGTRLTVV.

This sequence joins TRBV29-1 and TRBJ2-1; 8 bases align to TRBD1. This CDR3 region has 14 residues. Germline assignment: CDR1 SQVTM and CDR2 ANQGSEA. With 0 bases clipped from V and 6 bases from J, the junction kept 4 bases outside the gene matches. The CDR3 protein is CSVEEKGTGNEQFF. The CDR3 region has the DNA TGCAGCGTTGAAGAAAAGGGGACAGGCAATGAGCAGTTCTTC.

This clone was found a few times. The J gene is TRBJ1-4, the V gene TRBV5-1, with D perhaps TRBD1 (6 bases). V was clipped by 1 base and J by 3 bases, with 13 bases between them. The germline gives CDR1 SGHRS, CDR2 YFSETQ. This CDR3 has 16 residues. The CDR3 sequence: CASSLWGAGANEKLFF. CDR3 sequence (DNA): TGCGCCAGCAGCTTGTGGGGGGCGGGCGCTAATGAAAAACTGTTTTTT. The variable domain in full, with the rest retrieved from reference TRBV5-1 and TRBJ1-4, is KAGVTQTPRYLIKTRGQQVTLSCSPISGHRSVSWYQQTPGQGLQFLFEYFSETQRNKGNFPGRFSGRQFSNSRSEMNVSTLELGDSALYLCASSLWGAGANEKLFFGSGTQLSVL.